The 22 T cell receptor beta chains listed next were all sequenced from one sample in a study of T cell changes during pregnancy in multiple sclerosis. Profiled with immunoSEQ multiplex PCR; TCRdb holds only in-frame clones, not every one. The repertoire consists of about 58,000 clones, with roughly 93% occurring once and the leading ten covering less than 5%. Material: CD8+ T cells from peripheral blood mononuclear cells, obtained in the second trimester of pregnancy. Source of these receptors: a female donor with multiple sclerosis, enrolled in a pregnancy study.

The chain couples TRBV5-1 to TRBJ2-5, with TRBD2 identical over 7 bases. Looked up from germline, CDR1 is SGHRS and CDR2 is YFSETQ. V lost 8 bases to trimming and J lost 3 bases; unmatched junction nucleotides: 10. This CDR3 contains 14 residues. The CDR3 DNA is TGCGCCAGTCCGCGAGCAGCGGGAAAAGAGACCCAGTACTTC. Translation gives CASPRAAGKETQYF. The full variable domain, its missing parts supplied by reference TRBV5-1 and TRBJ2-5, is KAGVTQTPRYLIKTRGQQVTLSCSPISGHRSVSWYQQTPGQGLQFLFEYFSETQRNKGNFPGRFSGRQFSNSRSEMNVSTLELGDSALYLCASPRAAGKETQYFGPGTRLLVL.

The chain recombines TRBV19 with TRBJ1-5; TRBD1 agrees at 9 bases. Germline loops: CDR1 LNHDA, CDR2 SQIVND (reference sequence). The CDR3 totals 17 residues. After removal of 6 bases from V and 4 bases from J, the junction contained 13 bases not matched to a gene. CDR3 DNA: TGTGCCAGTAGCGACTCGGACAGGGGTAGGGGTAATCAGCCCCAGCATTTT. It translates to CASSDSDRGRGNQPQHF.

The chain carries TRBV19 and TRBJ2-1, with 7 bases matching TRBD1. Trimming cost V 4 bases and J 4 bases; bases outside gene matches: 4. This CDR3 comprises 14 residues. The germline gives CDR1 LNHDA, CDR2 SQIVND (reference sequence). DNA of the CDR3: TGTGCCAGTAGTAAGCAGGGGGTATACAATGAGCAGTTCTTC. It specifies CASSKQGVYNEQFF.

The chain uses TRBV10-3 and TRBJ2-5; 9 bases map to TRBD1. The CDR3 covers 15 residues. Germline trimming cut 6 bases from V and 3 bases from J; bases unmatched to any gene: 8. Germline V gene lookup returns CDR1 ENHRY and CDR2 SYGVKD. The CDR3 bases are TGTGCCATCAGCCCCTTACAGGGGGCGGAAGAGACCCAGTACTTC. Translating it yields CAISPLQGAEETQYF.

CDR3 in DNA: TGCGCCAGCAGCCAAGGGCGGGAATCCGGTGGCTACACCTTC. It translates to CASSQGRESGGYTF. V usage is TRBV4-3 and J usage is TRBJ1-2; no reliable D call. Looked up from germline, CDR1 is LGHNA and CDR2 is YSLEER. V gave up 1 base and J gave up 7 bases, with 13 bases separating them. The CDR3 is 14 residues long.

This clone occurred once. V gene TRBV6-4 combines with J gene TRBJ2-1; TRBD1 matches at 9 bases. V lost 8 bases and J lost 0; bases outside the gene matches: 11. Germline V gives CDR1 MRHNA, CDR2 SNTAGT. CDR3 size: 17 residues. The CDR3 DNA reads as TGTGCCAGCCCGGACAGGGGTGTACCGAGCTCCTACAATGAGCAGTTCTTC. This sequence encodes CASPDRGVPSSYNEQFF.

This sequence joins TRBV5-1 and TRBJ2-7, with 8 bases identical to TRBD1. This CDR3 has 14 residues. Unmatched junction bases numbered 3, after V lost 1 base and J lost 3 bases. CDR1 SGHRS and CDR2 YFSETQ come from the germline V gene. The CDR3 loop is CASSLQQGDYEQYF. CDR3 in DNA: TGCGCCAGCAGCTTGCAACAGGGGGACTACGAGCAGTACTTC.

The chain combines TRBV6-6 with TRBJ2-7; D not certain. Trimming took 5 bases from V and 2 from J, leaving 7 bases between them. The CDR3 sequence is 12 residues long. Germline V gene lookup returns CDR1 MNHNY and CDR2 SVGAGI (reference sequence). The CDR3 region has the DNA TGTGCCAGCAGTGATCTAACCTACGAGCAGTACTTC. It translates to CASSDLTYEQYF.

CDR3 amino acids: CATSSGETGWSYEQYF. The DNA for the CDR3 is TGTGCCACCAGCAGTGGGGAGACAGGATGGTCCTACGAGCAGTACTTC. The chain couples TRBV15 to TRBJ2-7; D perhaps matches TRBD1 (6 bases). Trimming pared 3 bases from V and 1 base from J, leaving 16 bases between. Germline V lookup: CDR1 LNHNV, CDR2 YYDKDF (reference sequence). The CDR3 is 16 residues long.

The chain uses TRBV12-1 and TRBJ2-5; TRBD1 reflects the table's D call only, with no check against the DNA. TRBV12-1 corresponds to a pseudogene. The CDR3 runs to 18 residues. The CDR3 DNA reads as TGTGCCAGCTCCACGCGCCAACCGGGACAGATTATCCAAGAGACCCAGTACTTC. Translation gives CASSTRQPGQIIQETQYF.

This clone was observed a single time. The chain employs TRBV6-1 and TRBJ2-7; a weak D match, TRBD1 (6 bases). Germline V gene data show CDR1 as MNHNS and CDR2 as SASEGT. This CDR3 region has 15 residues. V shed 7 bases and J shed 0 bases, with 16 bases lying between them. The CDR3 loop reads CASKETGSGSYEQYF. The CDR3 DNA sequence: TGTGCCAGCAAGGAGACAGGATCTGGCTCCTACGAGCAGTACTTC.

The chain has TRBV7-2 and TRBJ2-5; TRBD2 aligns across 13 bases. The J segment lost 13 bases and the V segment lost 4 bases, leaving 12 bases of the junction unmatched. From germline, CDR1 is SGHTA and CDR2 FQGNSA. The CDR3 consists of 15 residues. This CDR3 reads CASSSSGTSGTGRYF. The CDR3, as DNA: TGTGCCAGCAGCTCCTCCGGGACTAGCGGGACCGGCCGGTACTTC. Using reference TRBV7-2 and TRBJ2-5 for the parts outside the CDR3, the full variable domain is GAGVSQSPSNKVTEKGKDVELRCDPISGHTALYWYRQSLGQGLEFLIYFQGNSAPDKSGLPSDRFSAERTGGSVSTLTIQRTQQEDSAVYLCASSSSGTSGTGRYFGPGTRLLVL.

The DNA of the CDR3 is TGTGCCAGCAGTTTCCAGGACAGGGGCTACGAGCAGTACTTC. Residues: CASSFQDRGYEQYF. This chain joins TRBV28 and TRBJ2-7; 9 bases match TRBD1. CDR3 length equals 14 residues. Germline lookup yields CDR1 MDHEN and CDR2 SYDVKM. J was trimmed by 3 bases and V by 3 bases; bases with no gene match: 3.

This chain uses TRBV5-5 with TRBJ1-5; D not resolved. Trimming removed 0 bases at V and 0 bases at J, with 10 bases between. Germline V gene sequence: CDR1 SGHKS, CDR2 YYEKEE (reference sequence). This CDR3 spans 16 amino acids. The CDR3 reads CASSLAPSDSNQPQHF. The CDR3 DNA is TGTGCCAGCAGCTTGGCCCCCAGTGATAGCAATCAGCCCCAGCATTTT. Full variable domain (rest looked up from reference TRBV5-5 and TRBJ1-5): DAGVTQSPTHLIKTRGQQVTLRCSPISGHKSVSWYQQVLGQGPQFIFQYYEKEERGRGNFPDRFSARQFPNYSSELNVNALLLGDSALYLCASSLAPSDSNQPQHFGDGTRLSIL.

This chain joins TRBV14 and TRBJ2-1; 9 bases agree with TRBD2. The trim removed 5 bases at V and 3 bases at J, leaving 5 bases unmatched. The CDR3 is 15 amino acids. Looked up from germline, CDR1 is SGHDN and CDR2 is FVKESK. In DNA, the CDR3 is TGTGCCAGCAGCAGGCTAGCGGGGATCTACAATGAGCAGTTCTTC. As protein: CASSRLAGIYNEQFF.

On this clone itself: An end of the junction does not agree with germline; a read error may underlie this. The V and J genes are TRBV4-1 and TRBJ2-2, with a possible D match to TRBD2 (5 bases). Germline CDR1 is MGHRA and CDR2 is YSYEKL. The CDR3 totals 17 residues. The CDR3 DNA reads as TGCGCCAGTAGCCCAAGGGTAGCGCCCATGGGCACCGGGGAGCTGTTTTTT. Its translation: CASSPRVAPMGTGELFF.

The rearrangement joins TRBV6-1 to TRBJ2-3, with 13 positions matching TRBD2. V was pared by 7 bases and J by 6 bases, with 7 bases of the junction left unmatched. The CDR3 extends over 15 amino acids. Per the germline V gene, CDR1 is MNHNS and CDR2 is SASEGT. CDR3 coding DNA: TGTGCCAGCATCCCCGGGACTAGCGGGGCGGATACGCAGTATTTT. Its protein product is CASIPGTSGADTQYF.

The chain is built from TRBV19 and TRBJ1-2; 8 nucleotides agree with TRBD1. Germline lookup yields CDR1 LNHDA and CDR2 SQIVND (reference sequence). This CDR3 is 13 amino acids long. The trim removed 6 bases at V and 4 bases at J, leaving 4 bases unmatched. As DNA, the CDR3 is TGTGCCAGTAGCCATCAGGGGGCCTATGGCTACACCTTC. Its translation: CASSHQGAYGYTF.

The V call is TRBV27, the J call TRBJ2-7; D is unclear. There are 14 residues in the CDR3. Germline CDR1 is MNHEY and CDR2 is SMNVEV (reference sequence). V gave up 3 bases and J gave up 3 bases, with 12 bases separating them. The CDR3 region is CASSFRPFLYEQYF. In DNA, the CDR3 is TGTGCCAGCAGTTTTCGTCCTTTCCTCTACGAGCAGTACTTC.

DNA for the CDR3: TGTGCCAGCAGCCGACTAGCGGGGGTCAAAGATACGCAGTATTTT. It yields the protein CASSRLAGVKDTQYF. The V call is TRBV7-9, the J call TRBJ2-3; 12 bases are a match to TRBD2. Looked up from germline, CDR1 is SEHNR and CDR2 is FQNEAQ (reference sequence). CDR3 length: 15 residues. Losses at the gene ends were 5 bases for V and 5 bases for J; bases not matched to a gene: 5.

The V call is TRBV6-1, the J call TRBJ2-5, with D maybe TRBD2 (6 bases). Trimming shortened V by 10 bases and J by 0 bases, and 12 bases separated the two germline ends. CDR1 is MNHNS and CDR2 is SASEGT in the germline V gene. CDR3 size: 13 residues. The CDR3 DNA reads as TGTGCCATAAGGGAGGAAAACCAAGAGACCCAGTACTTC. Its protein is CAIREENQETQYF.

The chain's CDR3 is CASSLGSSGANVLTF. The CDR3 coding sequence is TGTGCCAGCAGTTTAGGCTCCTCTGGGGCCAACGTCCTGACTTTC. This chain connects TRBV27 to TRBJ2-6; D uncertain. Between the trimmed V and J ends, which lost 2 bases and 0 bases, there was a span of 5 bases. This CDR3 contains 15 residues. Germline CDR1 MNHEY, CDR2 SMNVEV (reference sequence).